The rows below give T cell receptor beta chains drawn from one sample of a study of T cell repertoires in cytomegalovirus infection. Their cognate antigens are unknown. TCRdb re-called the reads with MiXCR, one entry per CDR3 protein. In the table there are about 360,000 distinct CDR3 sequences, approximately 35% of which are singletons. Sequenced material: cultured PBMCs, taken from culture after CMV antigen stimulation. The receptor set was obtained from a human donor in good health (CMV status not recorded). Some clones in this sample may be carry-over from other donors' samples. The CDR3 runs from the conserved cysteine through the conserved F or W. A D gene is named only where the DNA matches it firmly.

d_call v_call cdr3_aa
TRBD1 TRBV14 CASSLSQGQETQYF
TRBD1 TRBV6-2/TRBV6-3 CASSRPGQGSYEQYF
. TRBV7-8 CASSLGPFSYEQYF
. TRBV11-3 CASSFGLRGAFEDTQYF
. TRBV11-2 CASSPWERKETQYF
TRBD1 TRBV18 CASSQGQGLASLEAFF
TRBD2 TRBV20-1 CSARLAGGKDTQYF
TRBD1 TRBV20-1 CSALKGAGTEAFF
TRBD1 TRBV6-8 CASSYYGTGIYGYTF
. TRBV6-5 CASSLNGDPQDTQYF